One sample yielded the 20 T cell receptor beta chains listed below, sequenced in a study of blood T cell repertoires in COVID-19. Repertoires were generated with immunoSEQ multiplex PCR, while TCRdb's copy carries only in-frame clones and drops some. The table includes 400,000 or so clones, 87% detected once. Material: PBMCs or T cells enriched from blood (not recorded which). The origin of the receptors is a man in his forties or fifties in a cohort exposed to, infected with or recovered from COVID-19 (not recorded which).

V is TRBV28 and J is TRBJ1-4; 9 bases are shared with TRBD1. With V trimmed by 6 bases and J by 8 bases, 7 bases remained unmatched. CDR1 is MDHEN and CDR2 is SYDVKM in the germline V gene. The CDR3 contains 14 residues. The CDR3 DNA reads TGTGCCAGCAGGGAGGGACAGGGCGACGAAAAACTGTTTTTT. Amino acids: CASREGQGDEKLFF.

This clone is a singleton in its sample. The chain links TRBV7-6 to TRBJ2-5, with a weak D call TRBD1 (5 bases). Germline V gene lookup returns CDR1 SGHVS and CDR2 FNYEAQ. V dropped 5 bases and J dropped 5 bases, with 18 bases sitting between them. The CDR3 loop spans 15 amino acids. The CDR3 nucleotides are TGTGCCAGCAGCCCCCCGTATGGGGCGAGGGAGACCCAGTACTTC. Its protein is CASSPPYGARETQYF.

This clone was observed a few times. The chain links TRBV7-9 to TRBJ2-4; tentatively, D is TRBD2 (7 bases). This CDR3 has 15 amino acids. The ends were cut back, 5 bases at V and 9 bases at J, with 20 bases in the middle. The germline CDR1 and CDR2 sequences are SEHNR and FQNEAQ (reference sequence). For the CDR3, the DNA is TGTGCCAGCAGCGTAAACGCGGGGGCGCTGGCCATTCAGTACTTC. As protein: CASSVNAGALAIQYF.

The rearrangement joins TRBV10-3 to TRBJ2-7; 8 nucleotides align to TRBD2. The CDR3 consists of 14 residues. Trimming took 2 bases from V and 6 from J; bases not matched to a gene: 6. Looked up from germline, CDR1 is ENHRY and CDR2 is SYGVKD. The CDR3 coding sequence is TGTGCCATCAGTGAGGCGGGAGGAGCTGGCGAGCAGTACTTC. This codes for CAISEAGGAGEQYF.

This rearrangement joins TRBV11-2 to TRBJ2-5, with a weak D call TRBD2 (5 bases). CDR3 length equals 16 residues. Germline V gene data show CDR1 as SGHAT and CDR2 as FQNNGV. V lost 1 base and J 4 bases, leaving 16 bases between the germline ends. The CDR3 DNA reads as TGTGCCAGCAGCTTAGGGGCTAGCTCCTTCGGAGAGACCCAGTACTTC. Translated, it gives CASSLGASSFGETQYF. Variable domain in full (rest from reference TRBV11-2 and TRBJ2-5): EAGVAQSPRYKIIEKRQSVAFWCNPISGHATLYWYQQILGQGPKLLIQFQNNGVVDDSQLPKDRFSAERLKGVDSTLKIQPAKLEDSAVYLCASSLGASSFGETQYFGPGTRLLVL.

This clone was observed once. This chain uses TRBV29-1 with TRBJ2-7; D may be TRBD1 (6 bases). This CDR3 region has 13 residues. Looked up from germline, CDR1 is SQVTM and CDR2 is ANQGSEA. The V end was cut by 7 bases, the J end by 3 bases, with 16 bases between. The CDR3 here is CSAGTPASYEQYF. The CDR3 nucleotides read TGCAGCGCAGGGACACCTGCTAGCTACGAGCAGTACTTC.

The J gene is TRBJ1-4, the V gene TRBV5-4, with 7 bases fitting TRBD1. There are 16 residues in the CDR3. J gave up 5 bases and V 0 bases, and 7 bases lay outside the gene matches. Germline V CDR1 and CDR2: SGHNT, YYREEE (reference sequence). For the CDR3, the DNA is TGTGCCAGCAGCTTGGCCGAAAGGGGGCAGAATGAAAAACTGTTTTTT. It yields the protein CASSLAERGQNEKLFF. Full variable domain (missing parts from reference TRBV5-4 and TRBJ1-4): ETGVTQSPTHLIKTRGQQVTLRCSSQSGHNTVSWYQQALGQGPQFIFQYYREEENGRGNFPPRFSGLQFPNYSSELNVNALELDDSALYLCASSLAERGQNEKLFFGSGTQLSVL.

CDR3 protein: CASRVGTSGRDTQYF. For the CDR3, the DNA is TGCGCCAGCAGGGTAGGGACTAGCGGGAGAGATACGCAGTATTTT. The chain uses TRBV10-2 and TRBJ2-3; 14 nucleotides line up with TRBD2. Germline CDR1 reads WSHSY; CDR2 reads SAAADI. Trimming took 6 bases from V and 5 from J; bases not matched to a gene: 4. The CDR3 runs to 15 residues.

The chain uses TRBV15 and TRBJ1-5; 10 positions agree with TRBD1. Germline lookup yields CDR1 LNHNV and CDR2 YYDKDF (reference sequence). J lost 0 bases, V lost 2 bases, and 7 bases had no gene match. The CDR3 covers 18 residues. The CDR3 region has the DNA TGTGCCACCAGCAGATTGACAGGGGGCGGGTATAGCAATCAGCCCCAGCATTTT. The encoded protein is CATSRLTGGGYSNQPQHF.

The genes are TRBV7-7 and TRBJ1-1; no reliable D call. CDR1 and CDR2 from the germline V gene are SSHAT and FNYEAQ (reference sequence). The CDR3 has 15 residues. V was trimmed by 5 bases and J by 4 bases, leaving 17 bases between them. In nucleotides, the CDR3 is TGTGCCAGCAGCGCGGGAGGCCAGATAGGCACTGAAGCTTTCTTT. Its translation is CASSAGGQIGTEAFF.

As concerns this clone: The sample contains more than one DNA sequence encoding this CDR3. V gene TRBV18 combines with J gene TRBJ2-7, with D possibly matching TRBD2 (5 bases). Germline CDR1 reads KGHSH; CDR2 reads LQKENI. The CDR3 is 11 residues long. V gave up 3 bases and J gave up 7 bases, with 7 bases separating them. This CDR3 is CASSPEREQYF. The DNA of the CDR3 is TGTGCCAGCTCACCTGAGCGGGAGCAGTACTTC.

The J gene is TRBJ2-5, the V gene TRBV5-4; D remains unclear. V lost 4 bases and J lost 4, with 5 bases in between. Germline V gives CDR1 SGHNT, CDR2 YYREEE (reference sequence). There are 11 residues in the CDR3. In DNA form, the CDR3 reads TGTGCCAGCAGCAATCGAGAGACCCAGTACTTC. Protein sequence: CASSNRETQYF.

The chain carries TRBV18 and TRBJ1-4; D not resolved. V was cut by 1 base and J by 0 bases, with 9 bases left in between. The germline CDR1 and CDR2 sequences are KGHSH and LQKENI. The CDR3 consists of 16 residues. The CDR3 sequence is CASSPRQPATNEKLFF. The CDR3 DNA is TGTGCCAGCTCACCACGGCAACCCGCAACTAATGAAAAACTGTTTTTT.

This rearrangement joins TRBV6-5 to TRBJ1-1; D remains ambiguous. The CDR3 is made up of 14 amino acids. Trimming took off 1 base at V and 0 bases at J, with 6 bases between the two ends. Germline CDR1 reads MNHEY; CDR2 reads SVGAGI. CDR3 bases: TGTGCCAGCAGTTACTATTTCATGAACACTGAAGCTTTCTTT. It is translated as CASSYYFMNTEAFF.

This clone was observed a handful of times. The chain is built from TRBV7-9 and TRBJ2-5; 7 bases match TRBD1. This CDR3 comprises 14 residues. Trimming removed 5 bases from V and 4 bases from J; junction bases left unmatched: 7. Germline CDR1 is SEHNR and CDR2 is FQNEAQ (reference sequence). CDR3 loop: CASSGQVASETQYF. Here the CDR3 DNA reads TGTGCCAGCAGCGGACAGGTCGCGTCAGAGACCCAGTACTTC. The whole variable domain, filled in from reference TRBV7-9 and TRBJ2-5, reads DTGVSQNPRHKITKRGQNVTFRCDPISEHNRLYWYRQTLGQGPEFLTYFQNEAQLEKSRLLSDRFSAERPKGSFSTLEIQRTEQGDSAMYLCASSGQVASETQYFGPGTRLLVL.

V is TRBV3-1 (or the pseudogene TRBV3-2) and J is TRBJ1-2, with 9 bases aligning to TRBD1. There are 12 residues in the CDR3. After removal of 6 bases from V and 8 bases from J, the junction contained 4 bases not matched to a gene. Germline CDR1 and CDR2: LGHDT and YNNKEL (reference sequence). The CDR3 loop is CASRQGARGYTF. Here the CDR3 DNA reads TGTGCCAGCAGACAGGGGGCGCGGGGCTACACCTTC.

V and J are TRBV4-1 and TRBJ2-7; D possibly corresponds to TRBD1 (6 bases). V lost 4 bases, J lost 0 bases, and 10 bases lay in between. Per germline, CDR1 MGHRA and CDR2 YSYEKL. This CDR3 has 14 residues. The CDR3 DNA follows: TGCGCCAGCAGCCCCGACAGGAGCTCCTACGAGCAGTACTTC. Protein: CASSPDRSSYEQYF.

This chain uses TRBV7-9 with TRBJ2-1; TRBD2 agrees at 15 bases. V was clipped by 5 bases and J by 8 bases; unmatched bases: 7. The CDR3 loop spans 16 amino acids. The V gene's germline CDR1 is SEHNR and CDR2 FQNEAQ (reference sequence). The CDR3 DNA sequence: TGTGCCAGCAGCCCCGGACTAGCGGGAGGGGGGGATGAGCAGTTCTTC. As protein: CASSPGLAGGGDEQFF. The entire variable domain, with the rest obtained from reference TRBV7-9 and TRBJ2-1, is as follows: DTGVSQNPRHKITKRGQNVTFRCDPISEHNRLYWYRQTLGQGPEFLTYFQNEAQLEKSRLLSDRFSAERPKGSFSTLEIQRTEQGDSAMYLCASSPGLAGGGDEQFFGPGTRLTVL.

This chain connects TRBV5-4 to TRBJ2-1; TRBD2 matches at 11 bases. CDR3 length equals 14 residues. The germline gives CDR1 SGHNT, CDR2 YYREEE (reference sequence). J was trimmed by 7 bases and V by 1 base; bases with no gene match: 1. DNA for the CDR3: TGTGCCAGCAGCTTGACTAGCGGGAGTAATGAGCAGTTCTTC. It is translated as CASSLTSGSNEQFF.

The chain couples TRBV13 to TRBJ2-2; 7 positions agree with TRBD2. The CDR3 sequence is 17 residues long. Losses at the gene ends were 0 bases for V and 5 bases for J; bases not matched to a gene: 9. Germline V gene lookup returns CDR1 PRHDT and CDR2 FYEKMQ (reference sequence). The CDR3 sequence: CASSLGLASAGTGELFF. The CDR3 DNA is TGTGCCAGCAGCTTAGGATTAGCGTCAGCGGGAACCGGGGAGCTGTTTTTT.